This T cell receptor (beta chain) was retrieved from a study of cytomegalovirus exposure and HLA in healthy donors. V was shortened by 5 bases and J by 11 bases, with 24 bases between the two germline ends. CDR3 length: 15 amino acids. CDR1 is SNHLY, CDR2 FYNNEI, per germline. A few counts support this clone. The PCR contained 60 Vbeta and 13 Jbeta primers. The protocol was immunoSEQ multiplex PCR, while the TCRdb copy is restricted to in-frame clones and leaves out a portion. The sample lists tens of thousands of clones, roughly three quarters occurring once. Sequencing was performed on PBMCs. The clonotype was recovered from a woman aged 25 to 45 in good health and CMV-seropositive. The chain carries TRBV2 and TRBJ1-1; tentatively, D is TRBD1 (6 bases). The CDR3 coding sequence is TGTGCCAGCAGTCTCACTAATACGGACAGCAGCTCCGCTTTCTTT. Its translation is CASSLTNTDSSSAFF. Based on the CDR3 plus reference TRBV2 and TRBJ1-1, the full variable domain is EPEVTQTPSHQVTQMGQEVILRCVPISNHLYFYWYRQILGQKVEFLVSFYNNEISEKSEIFDDQFSVERPDGSNFTLKIRSTKLEDSAMYFCASSLTNTDSSSAFFGQGTRLTVV.